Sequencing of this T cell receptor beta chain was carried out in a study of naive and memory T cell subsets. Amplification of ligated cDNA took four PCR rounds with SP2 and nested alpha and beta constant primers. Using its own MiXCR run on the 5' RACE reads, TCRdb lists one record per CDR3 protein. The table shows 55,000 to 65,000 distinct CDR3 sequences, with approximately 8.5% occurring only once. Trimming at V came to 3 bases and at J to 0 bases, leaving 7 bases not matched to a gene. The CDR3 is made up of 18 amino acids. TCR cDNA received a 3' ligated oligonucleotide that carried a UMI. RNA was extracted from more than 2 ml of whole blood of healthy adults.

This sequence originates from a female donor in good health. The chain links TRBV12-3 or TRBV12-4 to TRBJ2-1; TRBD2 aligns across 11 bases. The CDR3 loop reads CASSFIRLAGHSYNEQFF. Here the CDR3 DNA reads TGTGCCAGCAGTTTTATTAGACTAGCGGGACACTCCTACAATGAGCAGTTCTTC.